Listed below are T cell receptor beta chains from one sample, sequenced in a study of CD8 T cells in Susac syndrome. TCRdb reprocessed the immunoSEQ multiplex PCR reads via MiXCR and lists one record per CDR3 protein. Among about 180,000 distinct CDR3 sequences, approximately 96% were seen once, and the ten largest hold around 0.093%. Sequencing was carried out using CD4+ T cells from PBMCs. Every receptor here comes from a human donor with multiple sclerosis. Each CDR3 is given without its conserved first and last residue. Each record gives: V gene, CDR3 protein.

V: TRBV5-1
CDR3: ASSLLSGSYGYT

V: TRBV2
CDR3: ARRVGPTNEQF

V: TRBV30
CDR3: ACRMGVLYGYT

V: TRBV9
CDR3: ASRGRGNTIY

V: TRBV7-9
CDR3: ASSSDSRGEQY

V: TRBV6-2/TRBV6-3
CDR3: ASSHGRTYGYT

V: TRBV7-9
CDR3: ASSRLDSQPQH

V: TRBV28
CDR3: ASRPTGDQPQH

V: TRBV20-1
CDR3: SATSSDTEAF

V: TRBV28
CDR3: ASSEGFALH

V: TRBV29-1
CDR3: SVLGQGVTDEQF

V: TRBV28
CDR3: ASSPRTGSSTGELF

V: TRBV4-3
CDR3: ASSQEAASSYEQY

V: TRBV7-8
CDR3: ASSSSAGLMGEAF

V: TRBV18
CDR3: ASSPQLGINEQF

V: TRBV20-1
CDR3: SAKGNEQY

V: TRBV29-1
CDR3: SVAGGSGGGETQY

V: TRBV2
CDR3: ASRPIGLPIRGTQY

V: TRBV20-1
CDR3: SASLWGMGADTQY

V: TRBV12-3/TRBV12-4
CDR3: ASSLPNTDTQY

V: TRBV3-1
CDR3: ASSQMGQGSSAF

V: TRBV20-1
CDR3: SAGTDSPHQPQH

V: TRBV7-9
CDR3: ASSRGRFEETQY

V: TRBV28
CDR3: ASSPPPYRGWENIQY

V: TRBV12-3/TRBV12-4
CDR3: ASSFGQNSPLH

V: TRBV20-1
CDR3: SAIMNTEAF

V: TRBV30
CDR3: AWRTWGPFKNIQY

V: TRBV20-1
CDR3: SARDPGSSGANVLT

V: TRBV6-5
CDR3: ASSYSMGYGYT

V: TRBV4-1
CDR3: ASSQDRLVSTDTQY

V: TRBV7-6
CDR3: ASSLVGRELF

V: TRBV18
CDR3: ASSTRPRAQPQH

V: TRBV2
CDR3: ASSHGTPRQY